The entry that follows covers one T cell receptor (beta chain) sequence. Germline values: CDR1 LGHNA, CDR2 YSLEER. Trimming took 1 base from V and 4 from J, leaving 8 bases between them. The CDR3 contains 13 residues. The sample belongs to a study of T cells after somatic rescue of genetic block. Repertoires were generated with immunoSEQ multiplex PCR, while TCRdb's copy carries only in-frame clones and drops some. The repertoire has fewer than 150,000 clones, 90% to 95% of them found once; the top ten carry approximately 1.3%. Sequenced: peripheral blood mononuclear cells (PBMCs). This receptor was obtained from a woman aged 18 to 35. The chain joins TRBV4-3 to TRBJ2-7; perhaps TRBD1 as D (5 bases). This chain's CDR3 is CASSQAQGYEQYF. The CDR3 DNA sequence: TGCGCCAGCAGCCAAGCTCAGGGTTACGAGCAGTACTTC.